Following are 10 T cell receptor beta chains from one sample sequenced in a study of CD8+ T cells in alopecia areata. Treatment: oral pan-JAK inhibitor, 5-10 mg twice daily. It was cDNA, reverse transcribed from extracted RNA, that served as the sequencing template. Profiling relied on immunoSEQ multiplex PCR, and the TCRdb table lists in-frame clones only, not all of them. The sample consists of approximately 150,000 clones, approximately 90% of them appearing once. Sequencing used CD8+ T cells sorted from blood, obtained at week 4, from a patient treated with tofacitinib. These receptor sequences come from a human donor with alopecia areata.

This chain links TRBV7-6 with TRBJ2-1; D gene unclear. Per the germline V gene, CDR1 is SGHVS and CDR2 is FNYEAQ. Trimming removed 5 bases from V and 7 bases from J, with 9 bases in between. The CDR3 consists of 12 residues. In nucleotides, the CDR3 is TGTGCCAGCAGCCCGACCGGGAATGAGCAGTTCTTC. This gives the protein CASSPTGNEQFF. Based on the CDR3 plus reference TRBV7-6 and TRBJ2-1, the full variable domain is GAGVSQSPRYKVTKRGQDVALRCDPISGHVSLYWYRQALGQGPEFLTYFNYEAQQDKSGLPNDRFSAERPEGSISTLTIQRTEQRDSAMYRCASSPTGNEQFFGPGTRLTVL.

The chain recombines TRBV18 with TRBJ2-3, with 7 bases that match TRBD2. Germline CDR1 and CDR2: KGHSH and LQKENI. The J segment lost 3 bases and the V segment lost 6 bases, leaving 9 bases of the junction unmatched. The CDR3 is made up of 15 amino acids. CDR3 residues: CASSRLAEKTDTQYF. CDR3 sequence (DNA): TGTGCCAGCTCCCGTCTAGCGGAGAAAACAGATACGCAGTATTTT.

The CDR3: CASSVLLMNTEAFF. In DNA, the CDR3 is TGTGCCAGTAGTGTCTTGTTAATGAACACTGAAGCTTTCTTT. The J gene is TRBJ1-1, the V gene TRBV19, with D unclear. Germline CDR1 is LNHDA and CDR2 is SQIVND (reference sequence). The ends were cut back, 5 bases at V and 0 bases at J, with 10 bases in the middle. This CDR3 is built from 14 residues. The variable domain in full, completed from reference TRBV19 and TRBJ1-1, reads DGGITQSPKYLFRKEGQNVTLSCEQNLNHDAMYWYRQDPGQGLRLIYYSQIVNDFQKGDIAEGYSVSREKKESFPLTVTSAQKNPTAFYLCASSVLLMNTEAFFGQGTRLTVV.

This sequence joins TRBV29-1 and TRBJ2-5, with 8 bases matching TRBD2. V lost 4 bases, J lost 5 bases, and 9 bases stayed unmatched. Germline CDR1 reads SQVTM; CDR2 reads ANQGSEA. The CDR3 length is 14 residues. The CDR3 spells CSVAGGRKKETQYF. The CDR3 nucleotides are TGCAGCGTTGCAGGCGGGAGGAAGAAGGAGACCCAGTACTTC.

The V and J genes are TRBV5-1 and TRBJ2-3; D gene uncertain. V dropped 5 bases and J dropped 0 bases, with 10 bases sitting between them. Germline loops: CDR1 SGHRS, CDR2 YFSETQ. This CDR3 has 14 amino acids. CDR3 protein: CASRVPYSTDTQYF. CDR3 coding DNA: TGCGCCAGCAGGGTGCCCTATAGCACAGATACGCAGTATTTT.

This clone was seen once. The rearrangement uses TRBV5-6 and TRBJ2-5; 7 nucleotides align to TRBD2. This CDR3 is 14 amino acids long. Germline values: CDR1 SGHDT, CDR2 YYEEEE. Trimming cost V 6 bases and J 2 bases; bases outside gene matches: 7. CDR3 in DNA: TGTGCCAGCACCGACGGGACTAAACAAGAGACCCAGTACTTC. Its translation is CASTDGTKQETQYF.

This chain connects TRBV7-2 to TRBJ1-5; the D is unclear. The V end lost 3 bases, the J end lost 5 bases, and 8 bases lay between the germline ends. Germline V gene data show CDR1 as SGHTA and CDR2 as FQGNSA. The CDR3 is made up of 13 amino acids. CDR3 nucleotides: TGTGCCAGCAGCTTCGAGGGATATCAGCCCCAGCATTTT. It encodes CASSFEGYQPQHF.

The chain carries TRBV29-1 and TRBJ2-3; 8 nucleotides match TRBD2. Germline assignment: CDR1 SQVTM and CDR2 ANQGSEA. J was trimmed by 2 bases and V by 8 bases; bases with no gene match: 6. The CDR3 runs 13 residues. This CDR3 is CSLIAGNTDTQYF. In DNA form, the CDR3 reads TGCAGCCTGATAGCGGGAAACACAGATACGCAGTATTTT.

V usage is TRBV10-2 and J usage is TRBJ2-7, with D possibly matching TRBD2 (6 bases). With 6 bases removed from V and 3 bases from J, the gap between germline ends came to 12 bases. This CDR3 is 13 amino acids long. Germline V gives CDR1 WSHSY, CDR2 SAAADI. The CDR3 protein is CASSRDLNYEQYF. Written as DNA, the CDR3 is TGCGCCAGCAGCCGGGACTTAAACTACGAGCAGTACTTC.

This sequence joins TRBV5-4 and TRBJ2-1; D not resolved. This CDR3 comprises 12 residues. From germline, CDR1 is SGHNT and CDR2 YYREEE (reference sequence). V shed 4 bases and J shed 8 bases, with 10 bases lying between them. In DNA form, the CDR3 reads TGTGCCAGCAGCCCCACCGCCGATGAGCAGTTCTTC. This encodes CASSPTADEQFF.